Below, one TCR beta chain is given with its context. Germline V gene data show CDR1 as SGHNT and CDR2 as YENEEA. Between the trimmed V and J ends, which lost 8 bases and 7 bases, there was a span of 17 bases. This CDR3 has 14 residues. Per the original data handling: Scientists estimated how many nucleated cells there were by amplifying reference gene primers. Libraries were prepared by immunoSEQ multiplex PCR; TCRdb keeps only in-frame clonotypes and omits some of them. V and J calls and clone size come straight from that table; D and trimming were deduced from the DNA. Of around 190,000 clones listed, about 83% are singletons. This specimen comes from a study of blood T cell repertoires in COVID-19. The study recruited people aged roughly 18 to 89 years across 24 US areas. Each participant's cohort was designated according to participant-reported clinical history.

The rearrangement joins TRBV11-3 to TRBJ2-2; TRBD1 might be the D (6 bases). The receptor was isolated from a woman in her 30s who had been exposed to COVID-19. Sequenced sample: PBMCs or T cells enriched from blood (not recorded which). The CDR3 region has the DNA TGTGCCAGCGCAGGGGACGATATTATCGGGGAGCTGTTTTTT. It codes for CASAGDDIIGELFF.